This TCR beta chain was retrieved from a study of identical twins. General study points: Alpha sequences out of frame and shared by twins had excess low generation probability. The models systematically underestimated how much out-of-frame TCR alpha was shared in monozygotic twins. Clonotypes of the beta chain that were abundant in cord blood carried fewer insertions (memory repertoires showed none).

This clonotype was found a few times. Antigen: not known. The CDR3 consists of 17 residues. CDR1 KGHSH and CDR2 LQKENI come from the germline V gene. The V gene end was trimmed by 0 bases and the J gene end by 4 bases; junction bases not matched to a gene: 8. TCRdb analysed the 5' RACE reads with MiXCR anew, one entry per CDR3 protein. The sample records 750,000 to 950,000 distinct CDR3 sequences, around an eighth being singletons. The sample also formed part of further work on yellow fever vaccine responses in identical twins.

The chain carries TRBV18 and TRBJ1-4; TRBD1 matches at 7 bases. The receptor was derived from a woman under 30 in good health. Sequencing was performed on PBMCs. The CDR3 DNA follows: TGTGCCAGCTCACCACCACACCTGGGACAGCTTAATGAAAAACTGTTTTTT. It yields the protein CASSPPHLGQLNEKLFF.